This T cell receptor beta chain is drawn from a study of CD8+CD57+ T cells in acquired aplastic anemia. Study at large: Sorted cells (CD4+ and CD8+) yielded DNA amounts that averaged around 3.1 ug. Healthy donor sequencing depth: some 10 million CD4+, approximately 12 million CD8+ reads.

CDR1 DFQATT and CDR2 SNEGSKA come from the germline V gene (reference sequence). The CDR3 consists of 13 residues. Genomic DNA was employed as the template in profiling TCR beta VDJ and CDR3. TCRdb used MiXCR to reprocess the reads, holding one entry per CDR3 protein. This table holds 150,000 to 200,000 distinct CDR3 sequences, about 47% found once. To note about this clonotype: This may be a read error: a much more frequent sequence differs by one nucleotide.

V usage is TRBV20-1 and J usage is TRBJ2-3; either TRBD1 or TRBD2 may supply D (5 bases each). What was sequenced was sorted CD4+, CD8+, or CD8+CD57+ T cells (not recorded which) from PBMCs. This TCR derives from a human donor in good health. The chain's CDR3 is CSAPGRGTDAQYF. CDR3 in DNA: TGCAGTGCCCCGGGAAGGGGCACAGATGCGCAGTATTTT.